These 31 T cell receptor beta chains share one sample of origin, sequenced in a study of ipilimumab plus nivolumab after autologous stem cell transplantation (dated by TCRdb to 2020 to 2022). To prepare the library, the immunoSEQ multiplex PCR assay was applied. In its TCRdb copy, this immuneACCESS table keeps in-frame sequences only and misses some clones. Where compared with another copy, unresolved V genes explain less than half of these, and the others have no known cause. This sample gives 10,000 to 15,000 clones in total; more than 70% of them show up just once. 15% to 20% of the sample comes from the top ten. The specimen comprised PBMCs, sampled in a trial of ipilimumab plus nivolumab as post-transplant consolidation. These receptors all come from a male donor with diffuse large B-cell lymphoma.

This clone appeared a single time. J is TRBJ2-2 and V is TRBV5-6; D is uncertain. Germline V CDR1 and CDR2: SGHDT, YYEEEE. The CDR3 covers 16 residues. Between the trimmed V and J ends, which lost 1 base and 1 base, there was a span of 11 bases. The CDR3 loop is CASSLYRDMNTGELFF. DNA for the CDR3: TGTGCCAGCAGCTTGTACAGAGACATGAACACCGGGGAGCTGTTTTTT.

This clone showed up just a few times. This rearrangement joins TRBV6-1 to TRBJ2-4; the D call may be TRBD1 or TRBD2 (5 bases each). The CDR3 is 11 amino acids. The V and J ends lost 0 bases and 13 bases respectively, with 7 bases between them. The germline CDR1 and CDR2 sequences are MNHNS and SASEGT. DNA for the CDR3: TGTGCCAGCAGTGAAGCGGGACCCCAGTACTTC. Amino acid sequence: CASSEAGPQYF.

The chain links TRBV5-1 to TRBJ2-3; 10 nucleotides align to TRBD2. Germline lookup yields CDR1 SGHRS and CDR2 YFSETQ. V was clipped by 0 bases and J by 6 bases; unmatched bases: 10. The CDR3 length is 17 residues. CDR3 in DNA: TGCGCCAGCAGCTTGGGGCGGCTAGCGGGAGTCCCCGATACGCAGTATTTT. Translating gives CASSLGRLAGVPDTQYF.

This sequence joins TRBV11-2 and TRBJ1-2, with D unclear. The CDR3 has 13 residues. Trimming cost V 7 bases and J 6 bases, with 15 bases left between them. Germline V gene lookup returns CDR1 SGHAT and CDR2 FQNNGV. CDR3 sequence (DNA): TGTGCCAGCACCCCCCGGCCCAACCATGGCTACACCTTC. Translation gives CASTPRPNHGYTF.

This chain links TRBV11-3 with TRBJ2-3; D unresolved. Trimming left V 1 base short and J 6 bases short, with 8 bases between. The V gene's germline CDR1 is SGHNT and CDR2 YENEEA. The CDR3 consists of 13 residues. The CDR3 nucleotides read TGTGCCAGCAGCTTAGTGACCGGGGATACGCAGTATTTT. Translation gives CASSLVTGDTQYF. Looking up the rest from reference TRBV11-3 and TRBJ2-3 gives the full variable domain: EAGVVQSPRYKIIEKKQPVAFWCNPISGHNTLYWYLQNLGQGPELLIRYENEEAVDDSQLPKDRFSAERLKGVDSTLKIQPAELGDSAVYLCASSLVTGDTQYFGPGTRLTVL.

This clone has just a few counts. The V and J genes are TRBV7-9 and TRBJ1-1; D not certain. The CDR3 loop spans 13 amino acids. Per the germline V gene, CDR1 is SEHNR and CDR2 is FQNEAQ (reference sequence). V lost 2 bases and J lost 2, with 6 bases in between. This chain's CDR3 is CASSLRGNTEAFF. CDR3 DNA: TGTGCCAGCAGCTTACGGGGTAACACTGAAGCTTTCTTT.

This chain joins TRBV7-9 and TRBJ2-1; 8 bases are shared with TRBD2. This CDR3 has 17 amino acids. Germline trimming cut 5 bases from V and 0 bases from J; bases unmatched to any gene: 9. Germline CDR1 and CDR2: SEHNR and FQNEAQ (reference sequence). The CDR3 spells CASSPSSGGSSYNEQFF. CDR3 nucleotide sequence: TGTGCCAGCAGCCCATCAAGCGGGGGATCCTCCTACAATGAGCAGTTCTTC.

This chain uses TRBV5-1 with TRBJ2-2; 9 bases match TRBD1. The CDR3 loop spans 15 amino acids. Germline CDR1 and CDR2: SGHRS and YFSETQ. V trimming: 4 bases; J trimming: 6 bases; junction bases outside the gene matches: 7. This CDR3 reads CASSRLGQGPGELFF. The DNA of the CDR3 is TGCGCCAGCAGCCGCCTGGGACAGGGACCCGGGGAGCTGTTTTTT.

The chain carries TRBV5-1 and TRBJ2-1; TRBD2 matches at 8 bases. This CDR3 contains 15 residues. CDR1 is SGHRS and CDR2 is YFSETQ in the germline V gene. The ends lost 1 base at V and 4 bases at J; junction bases unmatched: 4. CDR3 amino acids: CASSLRPSGYNEQFF. The CDR3 nucleotides are TGCGCCAGCAGCTTGCGGCCTAGCGGGTACAATGAGCAGTTCTTC.

On this clone itself: Germline and junction disagree at one end, which may indicate a read error. V is TRBV5-3 and J is TRBJ2-7, with a weak D call TRBD2 (6 bases). TRBV5-3 is recorded as an ORF, its role being uncertain. The CDR3 runs to 12 residues. CDR3 sequence reads: CASSLEGNEQYF. The CDR3 DNA reads as TGTGCCAGCAGCTTGGAGGGAAACGAGCAGTACTTC.

The rearrangement joins TRBV7-9 to TRBJ2-2; D unresolved. V was cut by 5 bases and J by 3 bases, with 10 bases left in between. The CDR3 has 14 amino acids. Germline V gene data show CDR1 as SEHNR and CDR2 as FQNEAQ (reference sequence). CDR3 coding DNA: TGTGCCAGCAGCCACCCGAGTTACACCGGGGAGCTGTTTTTT. Protein product: CASSHPSYTGELFF. The full variable domain, with the rest looked up from reference TRBV7-9 and TRBJ2-2, is DTGVSQNPRHKITKRGQNVTFRCDPISEHNRLYWYRQTLGQGPEFLTYFQNEAQLEKSRLLSDRFSAERPKGSFSTLEIQRTEQGDSAMYLCASSHPSYTGELFFGEGSRLTVL.

This clone has more than one count but fewer than ten. This chain joins TRBV7-9 and TRBJ2-3; 9 bases agree with TRBD2. Unmatched junction bases numbered 7, after V lost 5 bases and J lost 1 base. CDR3 length: 16 amino acids. Germline V gene data show CDR1 as SEHNR and CDR2 as FQNEAQ (reference sequence). For the CDR3, the DNA is TGTGCCAGCAGCCAACCCGCGGGAGGGGGCACAGATACGCAGTATTTT. Translating it yields CASSQPAGGGTDTQYF.

The chain couples TRBV19 to TRBJ2-7, with 8 positions matching TRBD1. With V trimmed by 5 bases and J by 4 bases, 7 bases remained unmatched. Germline values: CDR1 LNHDA, CDR2 SQIVND (reference sequence). This CDR3 is 14 amino acids long. DNA of the CDR3: TGTGCCAGTAGTCGACAGGGGAGCTTGTACGAGCAGTACTTC. It is translated as CASSRQGSLYEQYF.

The chain is built from TRBV25-1 and TRBJ1-3; D ambiguous. Germline loops: CDR1 MGHDK, CDR2 SYGVNS. The CDR3 has 18 residues. The V end was cut by 0 bases, the J end by 1 base, with 16 bases between. CDR3 bases: TGTGCCAGCAGTGAATATATGCTGGTCAGAGGATCTGGAAACACCATATATTTT. This encodes CASSEYMLVRGSGNTIYF.

The chain carries TRBV27 and TRBJ2-7; 7 bases align to TRBD2. The CDR3 is 14 residues long. Germline CDR1 is MNHEY and CDR2 is SMNVEV (reference sequence). V lost 6 bases and J lost 7; bases outside the gene matches: 12. This CDR3 is CASREAGTLGEQYF. The CDR3 bases are TGTGCCAGCAGGGAAGCGGGAACTCTAGGGGAGCAGTACTTC.

This sequence joins TRBV5-1 and TRBJ1-1; D not certain. V was shortened by 4 bases and J by 1 base, with 14 bases between the two germline ends. The V gene's germline CDR1 is SGHRS and CDR2 YFSETQ. The CDR3 sequence is 15 residues long. The CDR3 DNA sequence: TGCGCCAGCAGCACCGCGGTCGCAAAGAACACTGAAGCTTTCTTT. Translating gives CASSTAVAKNTEAFF.

Only a few counts were recorded for this clone. V and J are TRBV7-9 and TRBJ2-1; D unclear. From germline, CDR1 is SEHNR and CDR2 FQNEAQ (reference sequence). CDR3 length: 13 amino acids. Trimming took 4 bases from V and 7 from J, leaving 11 bases between them. The CDR3 bases are TGTGCCAGCAGCTCGGACCGTGGGAATGAGCAGTTCTTC. This sequence encodes CASSSDRGNEQFF.

The chain carries TRBV18 and TRBJ2-4; 7 nucleotides line up with TRBD2. V trimming: 2 bases; J trimming: 0 bases; junction bases outside the gene matches: 7. This CDR3 has 17 amino acids. CDR1 is KGHSH and CDR2 is LQKENI in the germline V gene. The CDR3 DNA is TGTGCCAGCTCACCATTCCCTAGCGGACTAGCCAAAAACATTCAGTACTTC. Translation: CASSPFPSGLAKNIQYF.

The V and J genes are TRBV6-1 and TRBJ1-1, with TRBD1 as a possible D gene (5 bases). The germline V gene has CDR1 MNHNS and CDR2 SASEGT. The CDR3 length is 12 residues. V lost 7 bases to trimming and J lost 11 bases, with 17 bases between them. CDR3 amino acids: CASTGGFDEAFF. DNA of the CDR3: TGTGCCAGCACCGGGGGGTTCGATGAGGCTTTCTTT.

V usage is TRBV5-1 and J usage is TRBJ1-5; the D gene is possibly TRBD1 (5 bases). Per germline, CDR1 SGHRS and CDR2 YFSETQ. V was shortened by 0 bases and J by 2 bases, with 9 bases between the two germline ends. The CDR3 length is 15 residues. As DNA, the CDR3 is TGCGCCAGCAGCTTGGACGGGGGAGGCAATCAGCCCCAGCATTTT. Translation: CASSLDGGGNQPQHF.

The chain carries TRBV5-6 and TRBJ1-5; maybe TRBD1 (6 bases). This CDR3 region has 14 residues. The germline V and J ends were trimmed by 4 bases and 3 bases, with 11 bases remaining between them. The V gene's germline CDR1 is SGHDT and CDR2 YYEEEE. The CDR3: CASSITGTNQPQHF. In nucleotides, the CDR3 is TGTGCCAGCAGCATTACAGGGACCAATCAGCCCCAGCATTTT.

This clone was seen a handful of times. The gene calls are TRBV7-6 and TRBJ2-1; 14 nucleotides line up with TRBD2. Germline V gives CDR1 SGHVS, CDR2 FNYEAQ. Trimming removed 4 bases from V and 7 bases from J; junction bases left unmatched: 6. The CDR3 sequence is 16 residues long. CDR3 DNA: TGTGCCAGCAGCTCACGACTAGCGGGAGGGCCTAATGAGCAGTTCTTC. It codes for CASSSRLAGGPNEQFF.

Written as DNA, the CDR3 is TGCGCCAGCAGCCACCCCGGAGGGTCCGGCTGGTACGAGCAGTACTTC. As protein: CASSHPGGSGWYEQYF. V gene TRBV4-3 combines with J gene TRBJ2-7; the D gene is possibly TRBD2 (6 bases). The CDR3 consists of 16 residues. V gave up 3 bases and J gave up 4 bases, with 19 bases separating them. In germline, CDR1 is LGHNA, CDR2 YSLEER.

The chain couples TRBV7-9 to TRBJ2-7, with D unresolved. There are 14 residues in the CDR3. The V end was cut by 1 base, the J end by 1 base, with 8 bases between. Germline V gene data show CDR1 as SEHNR and CDR2 as FQNEAQ (reference sequence). The CDR3 loop is CASSLGAGSYEQYF. The CDR3 DNA reads as TGTGCCAGCAGCTTAGGGGCCGGGTCCTACGAGCAGTACTTC.

The rearrangement links TRBV5-4 to TRBJ2-2, with 7 bases that match TRBD2. CDR1 SGHNT and CDR2 YYREEE come from the germline V gene (reference sequence). CDR3 length: 16 amino acids. Germline trimming cut 0 bases from V and 4 bases from J; bases unmatched to any gene: 6. Here the CDR3 DNA reads TGTGCCAGCAGCTTGGCCGGGATAGCGGGCACCGGGGAGCTGTTTTTT. Its protein product is CASSLAGIAGTGELFF.

This clone has a handful of counts. This sequence joins TRBV30 and TRBJ2-7; TRBD2 matches at 15 bases. Germline trimming cut 1 base from V and 2 bases from J; bases unmatched to any gene: 9. The CDR3 is 18 amino acids. Germline CDR1 and CDR2: GTSNPN and SVGIG (reference sequence). Here the CDR3 DNA reads TGTGCCTGGAGTGCCTCCGGGACTAGCGGGGGGCGCGCCTACGAGCAGTACTTC. It codes for CAWSASGTSGGRAYEQYF.

This chain connects TRBV5-1 to TRBJ1-5; D may be TRBD1 (5 bases). CDR3 length equals 15 residues. The V end lost 0 bases, the J end lost 0 bases, and 7 bases lay between the germline ends. The germline V gene has CDR1 SGHRS and CDR2 YFSETQ. This CDR3 is CASSLGGISNQPQHF. The CDR3 region has the DNA TGCGCCAGCAGCTTGGGGGGGATTAGCAATCAGCCCCAGCATTTT. Using reference TRBV5-1 and TRBJ1-5 for the parts outside the CDR3, the full variable domain is KAGVTQTPRYLIKTRGQQVTLSCSPISGHRSVSWYQQTPGQGLQFLFEYFSETQRNKGNFPGRFSGRQFSNSRSEMNVSTLELGDSALYLCASSLGGISNQPQHFGDGTRLSIL.

This chain joins TRBV14 and TRBJ2-5, with 11 bases matching TRBD1. This CDR3 region has 21 residues. Germline V gives CDR1 SGHDN, CDR2 FVKESK. The V gene end was trimmed by 0 bases and the J gene end by 3 bases; junction bases not matched to a gene: 18. This chain's CDR3 is CASSQDVGTGGLAWDEETQYF. For the CDR3, the DNA is TGTGCCAGCAGCCAAGATGTGGGGACAGGGGGTTTGGCTTGGGATGAAGAGACCCAGTACTTC.

The chain recombines TRBV10-1 with TRBJ2-3, with TRBD2 matching over 8 bases. The J segment lost 8 bases and the V segment lost 3 bases, leaving 10 bases of the junction unmatched. The CDR3 sequence is 15 residues long. The germline CDR1 and CDR2 sequences are WNHNN and SYGVQD (reference sequence). The CDR3 coding sequence is TGCGCCAGCAGTGACTCGGGACTAGGAGGGGGTACGCAGTATTTT. The encoded protein is CASSDSGLGGGTQYF.

V gene TRBV6-5 combines with J gene TRBJ2-1, with a weak D call TRBD1 (5 bases). V dropped 5 bases and J dropped 13 bases, with 15 bases sitting between them. The CDR3 is 12 residues long. Per germline, CDR1 MNHEY and CDR2 SVGAGI. CDR3 DNA sequence: TGTGCCAGCAGTGCTCAGGATCGGACACAGTTCTTC. It is translated as CASSAQDRTQFF.

This clone was seen a few times. The chain's CDR3 is CATTDLYEQYF. The CDR3 DNA is TGTGCCACCACTGACCTCTACGAGCAGTACTTC. V usage is TRBV6-5 and J usage is TRBJ2-7; D uncertain. V lost 10 bases to trimming and J lost 3 bases, with 10 bases between them. The CDR3 is 11 residues long. Germline-derived CDR1 and CDR2 are MNHEY and SVGAGI.